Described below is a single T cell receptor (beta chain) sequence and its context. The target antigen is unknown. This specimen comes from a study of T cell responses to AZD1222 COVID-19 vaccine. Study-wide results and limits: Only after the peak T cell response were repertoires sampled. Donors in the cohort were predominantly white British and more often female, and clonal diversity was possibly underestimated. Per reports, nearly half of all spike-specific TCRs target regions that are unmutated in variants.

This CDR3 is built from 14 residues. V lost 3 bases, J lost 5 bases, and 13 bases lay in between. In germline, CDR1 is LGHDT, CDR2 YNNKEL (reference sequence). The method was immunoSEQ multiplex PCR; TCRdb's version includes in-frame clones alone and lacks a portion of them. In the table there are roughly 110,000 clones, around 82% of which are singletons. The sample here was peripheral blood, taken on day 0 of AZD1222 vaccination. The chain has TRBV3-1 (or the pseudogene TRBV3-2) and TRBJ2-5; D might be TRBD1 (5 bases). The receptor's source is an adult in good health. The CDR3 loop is CASSHRVLTETQYF. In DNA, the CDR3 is TGTGCCAGCAGCCACAGGGTTCTGACCGAGACCCAGTACTTC.